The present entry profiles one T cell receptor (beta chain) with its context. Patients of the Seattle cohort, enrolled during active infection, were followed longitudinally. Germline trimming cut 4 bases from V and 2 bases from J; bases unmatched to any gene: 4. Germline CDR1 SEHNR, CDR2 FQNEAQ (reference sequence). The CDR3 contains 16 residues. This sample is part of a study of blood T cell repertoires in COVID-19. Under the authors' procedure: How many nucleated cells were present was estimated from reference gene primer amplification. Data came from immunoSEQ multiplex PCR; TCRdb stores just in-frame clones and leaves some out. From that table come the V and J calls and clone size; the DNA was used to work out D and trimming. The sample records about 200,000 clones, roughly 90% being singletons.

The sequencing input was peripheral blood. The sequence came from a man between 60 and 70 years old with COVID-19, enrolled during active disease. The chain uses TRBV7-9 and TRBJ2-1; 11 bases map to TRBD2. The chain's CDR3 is CASSSQLAGAYNEQFF. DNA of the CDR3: TGTGCCAGCAGCTCTCAACTAGCGGGGGCCTACAATGAGCAGTTCTTC. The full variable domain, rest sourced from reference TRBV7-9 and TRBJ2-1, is DTGVSQNPRHKITKRGQNVTFRCDPISEHNRLYWYRQTLGQGPEFLTYFQNEAQLEKSRLLSDRFSAERPKGSFSTLEIQRTEQGDSAMYLCASSSQLAGAYNEQFFGPGTRLTVL.